This T cell receptor beta chain derives from a study of identifying expanded T cells in peripheral blood. Regarding this clone: The antigen is unknown.

The method was immunoSEQ multiplex PCR; TCRdb's version includes in-frame clones alone and lacks a portion of them. The sample lists tens of thousands of clones; roughly 88% were seen once. Whole-study results and caveats: Over approximately two and four weeks, about 17 and 20 clones changed, versus roughly 1.2 between replicates.

The sample was blood. This clonotype was sampled from a person aged 18 to 75 in good health.

The CDR3 bases are TGTGCCAGCAGTTACTCCGGGACTAACACTGAAGCTTTCTTT. Its protein product is CASSYSGTNTEAFF. This chain connects TRBV6-5 to TRBJ1-1, with a possible D match to TRBD1 (5 bases). Germline CDR1 is MNHEY and CDR2 is SVGAGI. The CDR3 contains 14 residues. Trimming pared 0 bases from V and 2 bases from J, leaving 7 bases between.